This TCR beta chain appears in the sequencing data of a study of cytotoxic CD8 clonotypes in ibrutinib-treated CLL. Across the whole study: 11 relapsed/refractory, over 14 treatment-naive; some 17 IGHV unmutated. Response samples came after a median about 13 months of treatment, range 6 to 36.

This clone was seen only a few times. The target antigen is unknown. Researchers set a sequencing depth target of 1 in 200,000 to 1 in 1 million T cells. Sequencing used immunoSEQ multiplex PCR; TCRdb keeps in-frame clones, though not all of them. The sample lists around 330,000 clones; about 64% were seen once. Study observations and caveats: Clonality went higher at ibrutinib response and then dropped back toward baseline at progression.

The CDR3 has 15 residues. Germline V gene sequence: CDR1 SQVTM, CDR2 ANQGSEA. The V and J ends lost 0 bases and 0 bases respectively, with 11 bases between them. The chain uses TRBV29-1 and TRBJ1-2, with D possibly matching TRBD1 (5 bases). The source of this sequence is a human donor with chronic lymphocytic leukemia. The source was PBMCs, collected after 36 months of ibrutinib treatment. CDR3 protein: CSVEDRRQSNYGYTF. CDR3 nucleotide sequence: TGCAGCGTTGAAGATCGTAGACAGTCTAACTATGGCTACACCTTC. Filled out from reference TRBV29-1 and TRBJ1-2, the complete variable domain reads SAVISQKPSRDICQRGTSLTIQCQVDSQVTMMFWYRQQPGQSLTLIATANQGSEATYESGFVIDKFPISRPNLTFSTLTVSNMSPEDSSIYLCSVEDRRQSNYGYTFGSGTRLTVV.